A single sample gave rise to the 15 T cell receptor beta chains below, sequenced in a study of T cell responses to AZD1222 COVID-19 vaccine. TCRdb's table, derived via immunoSEQ multiplex PCR, lists solely in-frame clones and lacks some. Of around 180,000 clones listed, approximately 94% are singletons. The specimen comprised peripheral blood, sampled 28 days after the second AZD1222 dose. The receptors were sampled from an adult who received the AZD1222 COVID-19 vaccine.

The V call is TRBV2, the J call TRBJ1-1; possible D gene TRBD1, 6 bases. Germline V lookup: CDR1 SNHLY, CDR2 FYNNEI. Trimming pared 5 bases from V and 4 bases from J, leaving 11 bases between. The CDR3 loop spans 13 amino acids. This CDR3 reads CASSQGLGTEAFF. DNA for the CDR3: TGTGCCAGCAGTCAGGGGTTGGGCACTGAAGCTTTCTTT. The whole variable domain, filled in from reference TRBV2 and TRBJ1-1, reads EPEVTQTPSHQVTQMGQEVILRCVPISNHLYFYWYRQILGQKVEFLVSFYNNEISEKSEIFDDQFSVERPDGSNFTLKIRSTKLEDSAMYFCASSQGLGTEAFFGQGTRLTVV.

The chain couples TRBV11-3 to TRBJ2-5; D may correspond to TRBD1 or TRBD2 (5 bases each). The CDR3 runs 17 residues. Germline V gene data show CDR1 as SGHNT and CDR2 as YENEEA. Trimming cost V 2 bases and J 1 base, with 17 bases left between them. CDR3 residues: CASSLSGARRAQETQYF. CDR3 in DNA: TGTGCCAGCAGCTTATCCGGGGCGAGAAGGGCCCAAGAGACCCAGTACTTC.

The chain recombines TRBV28 with TRBJ1-2, with 8 bases lining up with TRBD1. Germline loops: CDR1 MDHEN, CDR2 SYDVKM. V dropped 6 bases and J dropped 7; count of bases not matched to a gene: 10. CDR3 length: 14 residues. The CDR3 DNA sequence: TGTGCCAGCAGACTAACAGGACAGGGAGGTGGCTACACCTTC. This sequence encodes CASRLTGQGGGYTF.

The CDR3: CASSAYPGTGGYEQYF. CDR3 sequence (DNA): TGTGCCAGCAGTGCATACCCCGGGACAGGGGGTTACGAGCAGTACTTC. V usage is TRBV27 and J usage is TRBJ2-7; 11 bases line up with TRBD1. The ends lost 5 bases at V and 4 bases at J; junction bases unmatched: 10. CDR1 and CDR2 (germline): MNHEY, SMNVEV (reference sequence). CDR3 length: 16 residues.

This chain uses TRBV3-1 (or the pseudogene TRBV3-2) with TRBJ2-7; no definite D call. The CDR3 is 11 residues long. V shed 4 bases and J shed 9 bases, with 10 bases lying between them. Per germline, CDR1 LGHDT and CDR2 YNNKEL (reference sequence). The CDR3 reads CASSLDGRQYF. DNA of the CDR3: TGTGCCAGCAGCCTCGACGGTCGGCAGTACTTC.

The V gene is TRBV6-5, the J gene TRBJ1-4; perhaps TRBD1 as D (5 bases). The CDR3 loop spans 14 amino acids. Trimming cost V 6 bases and J 5 bases, with 13 bases left between them. Germline V gene data show CDR1 as MNHEY and CDR2 as SVGAGI. The CDR3 is CASRAGTGNEKLFF. The CDR3 DNA follows: TGTGCCAGCAGGGCCGGGACGGGAAATGAAAAACTGTTTTTT.

This clone is a singleton in its sample. This chain uses TRBV6-6 with TRBJ1-2; D might be TRBD1 (6 bases). This CDR3 is 15 amino acids long. The germline gives CDR1 MNHNY, CDR2 SVGAGI (reference sequence). Trimming removed 0 bases from V and 8 bases from J, with 16 bases in between. The CDR3 sequence: CASSYSVQGLGGYTF. CDR3 nucleotides: TGTGCCAGCAGTTACTCAGTCCAGGGGCTCGGAGGCTACACCTTC.

This chain connects TRBV5-1 to TRBJ1-4; D unclear. Germline V gene sequence: CDR1 SGHRS, CDR2 YFSETQ. CDR3 size: 12 residues. Trimming stripped 3 bases from V and 4 bases from J, with 4 bases between. As DNA, the CDR3 is TGCGCCAGCAGCTCCGATAATGAAAAACTGTTTTTT. This translates into CASSSDNEKLFF. Together with reference TRBV5-1 and TRBJ1-4, the CDR3 gives the full variable domain: KAGVTQTPRYLIKTRGQQVTLSCSPISGHRSVSWYQQTPGQGLQFLFEYFSETQRNKGNFPGRFSGRQFSNSRSEMNVSTLELGDSALYLCASSSDNEKLFFGSGTQLSVL.

CDR3 sequence (DNA): TGTGCCAGCTCACTTACGACAGGGCCGGATTATCAGCCCCAGCATTTT. This translates into CASSLTTGPDYQPQHF. This sequence joins TRBV18 and TRBJ1-5; 7 bases map to TRBD1. Looked up from germline, CDR1 is KGHSH and CDR2 is LQKENI. The CDR3 is 16 residues long. Unmatched junction bases numbered 11, after V lost 4 bases and J lost 5 bases.

The genes are TRBV19 and TRBJ2-3, with D tentatively TRBD1 (6 bases). The V end lost 4 bases, the J end lost 3 bases, and 11 bases lay between the germline ends. The CDR3 is made up of 14 amino acids. The germline gives CDR1 LNHDA, CDR2 SQIVND (reference sequence). CDR3 in DNA: TGTGCCAGTAGTAGCAACAGGGATACAGATACGCAGTATTTT. Its translation: CASSSNRDTDTQYF.

The rearrangement links TRBV27 to TRBJ1-3; TRBD1 might be the D (6 bases). V was clipped by 5 bases and J by 3 bases, with 11 bases between them. The V gene's germline CDR1 is MNHEY and CDR2 SMNVEV (reference sequence). The CDR3 is made up of 14 amino acids. The CDR3 reads CASSRGAVGNTIYF. CDR3 sequence (DNA): TGTGCCAGCAGTCGGGGGGCGGTTGGAAACACCATATATTTT.

The gene calls are TRBV18 and TRBJ2-1; 11 nucleotides agree with TRBD2. V trimming: 5 bases; J trimming: 5 bases; junction bases outside the gene matches: 8. From germline, CDR1 is KGHSH and CDR2 LQKENI. The CDR3 is 16 amino acids. In nucleotides, the CDR3 is TGTGCCAGCTCATCGACTAGCGGGACTATTAACAATGAGCAGTTCTTC. Protein: CASSSTSGTINNEQFF.

The CDR3, as DNA: TGTGCCAGCAGCCATGGGACAGTCAACACTGAAGCTTTCTTT. As protein: CASSHGTVNTEAFF. The gene calls are TRBV28 and TRBJ1-1, with TRBD1 matching over 7 bases. J gave up 2 bases and V 6 bases, and 6 bases lay outside the gene matches. Germline CDR1 MDHEN, CDR2 SYDVKM. The CDR3 runs 14 residues.

The rearrangement links TRBV18 to TRBJ1-1; D may be TRBD1 (6 bases). V lost 3 bases to trimming and J lost 4 bases, with 18 bases between them. The germline V gene has CDR1 KGHSH and CDR2 LQKENI. The CDR3 runs 16 residues. The CDR3 sequence: CASSPGQGSFGTEAFF. DNA for the CDR3: TGTGCCAGCTCACCGGGGCAGGGGTCGTTTGGCACTGAAGCTTTCTTT. The entire variable domain, with the rest obtained from reference TRBV18 and TRBJ1-1, is as follows: NAGVMQNPRHLVRRRGQEARLRCSPMKGHSHVYWYRQLPEEGLKFMVYLQKENIIDESGMPKERFSAEFPKEGPSILRIQQVVRGDSAAYFCASSPGQGSFGTEAFFGQGTRLTVV.

This chain links TRBV19 with TRBJ1-2, with 8 bases aligning to TRBD1. The length of the CDR3 is 16 residues. V trimming: 4 bases; J trimming: 4 bases; junction bases outside the gene matches: 11. Looked up from germline, CDR1 is LNHDA and CDR2 is SQIVND (reference sequence). This CDR3 reads CASSTPLAGGLYGYTF. As DNA, the CDR3 is TGTGCCAGTAGTACCCCCTTGGCAGGGGGCCTCTATGGCTACACCTTC.